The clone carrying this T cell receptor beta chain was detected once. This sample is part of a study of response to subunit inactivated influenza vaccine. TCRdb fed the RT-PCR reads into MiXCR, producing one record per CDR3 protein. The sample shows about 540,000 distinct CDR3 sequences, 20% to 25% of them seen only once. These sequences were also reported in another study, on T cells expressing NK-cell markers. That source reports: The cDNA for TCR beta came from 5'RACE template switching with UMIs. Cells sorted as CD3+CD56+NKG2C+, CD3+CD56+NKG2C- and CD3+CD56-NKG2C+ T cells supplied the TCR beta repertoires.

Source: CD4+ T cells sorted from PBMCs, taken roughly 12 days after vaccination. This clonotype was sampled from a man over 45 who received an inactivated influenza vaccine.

The CDR3 loop reads CASSQDHQAGATYEQYF. CDR3 sequence (DNA): TGTGCCAGCAGCCAAGACCATCAAGCGGGGGCAACCTACGAGCAGTACTTC. The genes are TRBV4-2 and TRBJ2-7, with 8 nucleotides matching TRBD2. V was pared by 0 bases and J by 2 bases, with 9 bases of the junction left unmatched. This CDR3 spans 17 amino acids. Germline CDR1 reads LGHNA; CDR2 reads YNFKEQ.